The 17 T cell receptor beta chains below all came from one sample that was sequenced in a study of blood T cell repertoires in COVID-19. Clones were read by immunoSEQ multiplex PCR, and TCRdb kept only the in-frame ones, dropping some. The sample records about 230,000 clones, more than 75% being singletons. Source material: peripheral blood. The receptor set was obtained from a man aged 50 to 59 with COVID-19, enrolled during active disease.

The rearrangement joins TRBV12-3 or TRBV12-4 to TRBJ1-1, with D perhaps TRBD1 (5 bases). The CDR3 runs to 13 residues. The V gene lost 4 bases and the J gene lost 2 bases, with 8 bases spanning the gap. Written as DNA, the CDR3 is TGTGCCAGCAGTTACGGACATAACACTGAAGCTTTCTTT. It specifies CASSYGHNTEAFF.

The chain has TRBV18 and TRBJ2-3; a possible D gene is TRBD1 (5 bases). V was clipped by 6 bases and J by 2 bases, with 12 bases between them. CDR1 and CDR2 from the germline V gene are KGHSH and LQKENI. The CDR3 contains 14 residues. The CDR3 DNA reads TGTGCCAGCTCGTACATCAGGGACACAGATACGCAGTATTTT. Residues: CASSYIRDTDTQYF.

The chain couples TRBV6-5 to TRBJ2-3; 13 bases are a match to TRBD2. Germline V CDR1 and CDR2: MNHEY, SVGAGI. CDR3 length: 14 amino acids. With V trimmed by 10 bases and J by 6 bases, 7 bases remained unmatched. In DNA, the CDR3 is TGTGCCACCAGGACTAGCGGGAGTAGGGATACGCAGTATTTT. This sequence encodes CATRTSGSRDTQYF.

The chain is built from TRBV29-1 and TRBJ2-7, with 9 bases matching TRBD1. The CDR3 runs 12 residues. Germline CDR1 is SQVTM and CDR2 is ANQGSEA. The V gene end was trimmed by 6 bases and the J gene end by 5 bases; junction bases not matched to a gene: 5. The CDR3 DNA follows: TGCAGCGTGGACAGGACAGGGGACGAGCAGTACTTC. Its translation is CSVDRTGDEQYF.

The CDR3 nucleotides are TGTGCCAGCAGCTTCTCTAGCGGAGAACCCTACAATGAGCAGTTCTTC. Translated: CASSFSSGEPYNEQFF. The J gene is TRBJ2-1, the V gene TRBV11-3; 7 nucleotides align to TRBD2. The CDR3 is made up of 16 amino acids. From germline, CDR1 is SGHNT and CDR2 YENEEA. V gave up 3 bases and J gave up 2 bases; unmatched junction bases: 7.

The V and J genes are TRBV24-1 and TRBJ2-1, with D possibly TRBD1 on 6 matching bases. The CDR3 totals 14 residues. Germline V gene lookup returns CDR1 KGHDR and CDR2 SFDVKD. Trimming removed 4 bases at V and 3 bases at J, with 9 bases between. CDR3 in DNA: TGTGCCACCAGTGACTGGGACAACTACAATGAGCAGTTCTTC. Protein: CATSDWDNYNEQFF.

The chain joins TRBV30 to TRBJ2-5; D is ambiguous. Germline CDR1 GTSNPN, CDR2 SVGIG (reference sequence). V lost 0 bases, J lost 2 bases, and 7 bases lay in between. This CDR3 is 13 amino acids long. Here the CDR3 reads CAWSVVSQETQYF. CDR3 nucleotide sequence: TGTGCCTGGAGTGTAGTCAGTCAAGAGACCCAGTACTTC.

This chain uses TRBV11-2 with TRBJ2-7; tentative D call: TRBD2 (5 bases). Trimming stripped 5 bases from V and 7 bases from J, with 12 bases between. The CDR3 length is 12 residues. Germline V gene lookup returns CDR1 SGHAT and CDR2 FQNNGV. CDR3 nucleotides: TGTGCCAGCAGCCCGACTACGACTGAGCAGTACTTC. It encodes CASSPTTTEQYF.

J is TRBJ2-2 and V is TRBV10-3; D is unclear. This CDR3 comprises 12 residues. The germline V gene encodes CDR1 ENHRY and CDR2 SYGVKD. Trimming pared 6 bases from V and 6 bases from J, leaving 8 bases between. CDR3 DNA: TGTGCCATCAGCGTGTCTGCCGGGGAGCTGTTTTTT. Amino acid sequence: CAISVSAGELFF.

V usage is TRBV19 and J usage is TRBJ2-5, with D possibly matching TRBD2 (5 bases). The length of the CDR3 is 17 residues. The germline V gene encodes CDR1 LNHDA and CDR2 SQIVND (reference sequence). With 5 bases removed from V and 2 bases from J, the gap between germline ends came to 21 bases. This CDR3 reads CASSRWTAAGTQETQYF. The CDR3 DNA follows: TGTGCCAGTAGTCGCTGGACCGCGGCGGGCACGCAAGAGACCCAGTACTTC.

The CDR3, as DNA: TGTGCCAGCAGCTTAGTAGCGGGAGGAGGTTATGAGCAGTTCTTC. It translates to CASSLVAGGGYEQFF. The chain combines TRBV7-9 with TRBJ2-1; 10 bases map to TRBD2. Per germline, CDR1 SEHNR and CDR2 FQNEAQ (reference sequence). J lost 8 bases, V lost 1 base, and 5 bases had no gene match. The CDR3 is 15 residues long. The full variable domain, completed using reference TRBV7-9 and TRBJ2-1, is DTGVSQNPRHKITKRGQNVTFRCDPISEHNRLYWYRQTLGQGPEFLTYFQNEAQLEKSRLLSDRFSAERPKGSFSTLEIQRTEQGDSAMYLCASSLVAGGGYEQFFGPGTRLTVL.

CDR3 bases: TGCGCCAGCAGCACGGGACAGGGTCGAGAAAACATTCAGTACTTC. Translated, it gives CASSTGQGRENIQYF. The chain combines TRBV5-1 with TRBJ2-4; 9 bases align to TRBD1. The CDR3 is 15 residues long. The trim removed 4 bases at V and 5 bases at J, leaving 7 bases unmatched. Germline V gene sequence: CDR1 SGHRS, CDR2 YFSETQ. Using reference TRBV5-1 and TRBJ2-4 for the parts outside the CDR3, the full variable domain is KAGVTQTPRYLIKTRGQQVTLSCSPISGHRSVSWYQQTPGQGLQFLFEYFSETQRNKGNFPGRFSGRQFSNSRSEMNVSTLELGDSALYLCASSTGQGRENIQYFGAGTRLSVL.

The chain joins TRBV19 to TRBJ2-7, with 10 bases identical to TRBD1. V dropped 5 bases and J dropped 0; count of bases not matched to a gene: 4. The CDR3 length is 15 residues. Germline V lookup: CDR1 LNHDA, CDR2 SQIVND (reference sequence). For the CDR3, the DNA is TGTGCCAGTAGTGGGGGGACAGGGGTCTCCTACGAGCAGTACTTC. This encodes CASSGGTGVSYEQYF.

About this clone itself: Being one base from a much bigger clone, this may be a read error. CDR3 protein: CTIGGNYEQYF. The CDR3 DNA follows: TGTACCATCGGAGGTAACTACGAGCAGTACTTC. The rearrangement links TRBV7-9 to TRBJ2-7, with a tentative D call TRBD2 (5 bases). There are 11 residues in the CDR3. Germline V gene lookup returns CDR1 SEHNR and CDR2 FQNEAQ (reference sequence).

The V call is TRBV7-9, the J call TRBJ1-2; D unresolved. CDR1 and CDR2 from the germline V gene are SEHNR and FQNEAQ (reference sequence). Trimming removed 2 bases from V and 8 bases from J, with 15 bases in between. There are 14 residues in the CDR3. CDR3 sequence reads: CASSLLWASGGYTF. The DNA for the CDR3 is TGTGCCAGCAGCTTACTGTGGGCCTCGGGAGGCTACACCTTC.

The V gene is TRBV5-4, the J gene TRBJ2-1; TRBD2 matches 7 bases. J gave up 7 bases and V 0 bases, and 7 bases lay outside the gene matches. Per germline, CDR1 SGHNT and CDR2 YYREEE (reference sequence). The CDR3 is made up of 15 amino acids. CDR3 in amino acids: CASSLGGTTTNEQFF. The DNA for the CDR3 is TGTGCCAGCAGCTTGGGTGGGACTACAACGAATGAGCAGTTCTTC. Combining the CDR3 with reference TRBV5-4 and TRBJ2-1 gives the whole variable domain ETGVTQSPTHLIKTRGQQVTLRCSSQSGHNTVSWYQQALGQGPQFIFQYYREEENGRGNFPPRFSGLQFPNYSSELNVNALELDDSALYLCASSLGGTTTNEQFFGPGTRLTVL.

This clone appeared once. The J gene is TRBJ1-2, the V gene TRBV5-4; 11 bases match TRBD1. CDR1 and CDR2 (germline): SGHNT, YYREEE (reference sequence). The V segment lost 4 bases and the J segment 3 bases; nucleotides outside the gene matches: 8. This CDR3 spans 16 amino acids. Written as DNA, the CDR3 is TGTGCCAGCAGCCGAGGTCCGGGACAGGGGGACTATGGCTACACCTTC. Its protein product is CASSRGPGQGDYGYTF.